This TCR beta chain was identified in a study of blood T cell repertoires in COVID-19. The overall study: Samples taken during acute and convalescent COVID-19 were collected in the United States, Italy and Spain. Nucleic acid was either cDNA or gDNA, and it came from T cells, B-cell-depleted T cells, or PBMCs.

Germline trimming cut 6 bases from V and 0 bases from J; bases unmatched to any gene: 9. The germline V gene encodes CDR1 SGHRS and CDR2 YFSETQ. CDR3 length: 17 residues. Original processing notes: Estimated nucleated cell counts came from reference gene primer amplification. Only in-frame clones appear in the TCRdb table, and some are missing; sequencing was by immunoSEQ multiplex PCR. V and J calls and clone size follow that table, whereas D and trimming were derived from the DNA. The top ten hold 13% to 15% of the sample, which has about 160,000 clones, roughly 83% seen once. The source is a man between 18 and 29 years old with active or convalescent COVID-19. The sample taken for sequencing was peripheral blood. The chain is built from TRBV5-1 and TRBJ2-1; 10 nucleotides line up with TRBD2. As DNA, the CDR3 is TGCGCCAGCACGACTAGCGGGCAACCGCGCTCCTACAATGAGCAGTTCTTC. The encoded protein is CASTTSGQPRSYNEQFF.